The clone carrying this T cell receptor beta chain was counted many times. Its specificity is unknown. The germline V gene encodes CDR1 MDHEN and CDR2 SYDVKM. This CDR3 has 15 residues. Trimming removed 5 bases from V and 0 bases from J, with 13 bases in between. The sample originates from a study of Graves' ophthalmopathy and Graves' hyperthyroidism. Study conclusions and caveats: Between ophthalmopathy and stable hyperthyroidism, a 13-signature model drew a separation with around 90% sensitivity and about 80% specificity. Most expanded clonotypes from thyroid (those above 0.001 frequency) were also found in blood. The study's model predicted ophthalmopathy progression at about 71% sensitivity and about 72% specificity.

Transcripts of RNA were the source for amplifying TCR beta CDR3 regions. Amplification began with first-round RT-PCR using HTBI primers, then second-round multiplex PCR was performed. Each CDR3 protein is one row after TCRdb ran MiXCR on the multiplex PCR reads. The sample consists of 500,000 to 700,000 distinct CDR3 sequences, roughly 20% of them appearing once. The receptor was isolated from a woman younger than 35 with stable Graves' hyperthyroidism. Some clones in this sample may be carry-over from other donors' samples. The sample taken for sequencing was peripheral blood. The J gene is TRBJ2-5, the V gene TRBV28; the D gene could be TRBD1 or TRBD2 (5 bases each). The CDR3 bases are TGTGCCAGCAGTGAACCGGGACGTAACCAAGAGACCCAGTACTTC. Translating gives CASSEPGRNQETQYF. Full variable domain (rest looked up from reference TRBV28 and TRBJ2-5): DVKVTQSSRYLVKRTGEKVFLECVQDMDHENMFWYRQDPGLGLRLIYFSYDVKMKEKGDIPEGYSVSREKKERFSLILESASTNQTSMYLCASSEPGRNQETQYFGPGTRLLVL.